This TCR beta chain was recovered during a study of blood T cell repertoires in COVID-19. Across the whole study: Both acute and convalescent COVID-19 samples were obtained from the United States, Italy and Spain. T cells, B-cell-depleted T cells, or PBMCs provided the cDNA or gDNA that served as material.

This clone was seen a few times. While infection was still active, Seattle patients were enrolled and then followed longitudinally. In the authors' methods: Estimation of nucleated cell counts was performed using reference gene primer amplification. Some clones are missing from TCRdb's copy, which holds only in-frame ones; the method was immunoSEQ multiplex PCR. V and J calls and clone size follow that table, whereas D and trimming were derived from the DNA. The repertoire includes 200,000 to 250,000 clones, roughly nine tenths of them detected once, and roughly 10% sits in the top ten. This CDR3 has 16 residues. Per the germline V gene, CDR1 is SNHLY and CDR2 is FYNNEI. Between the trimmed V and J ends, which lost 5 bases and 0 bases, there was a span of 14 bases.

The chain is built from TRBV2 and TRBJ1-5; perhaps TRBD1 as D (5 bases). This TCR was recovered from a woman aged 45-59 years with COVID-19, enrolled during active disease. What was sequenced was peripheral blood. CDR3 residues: CASSISTGGSNQPQHF. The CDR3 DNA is TGTGCCAGCAGTATATCTACGGGGGGTAGCAATCAGCCCCAGCATTTT. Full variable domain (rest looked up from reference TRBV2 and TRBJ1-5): EPEVTQTPSHQVTQMGQEVILRCVPISNHLYFYWYRQILGQKVEFLVSFYNNEISEKSEIFDDQFSVERPDGSNFTLKIRSTKLEDSAMYFCASSISTGGSNQPQHFGDGTRLSIL.